These T cell receptor beta chains were read from a single sample in a study of T cells after yellow fever vaccination. Using its own MiXCR run on the 5' RACE reads, TCRdb lists one record per CDR3 protein. The sample shows 200,000 to 300,000 distinct CDR3 sequences, approximately 6.3% of them seen only once. Sequencing was performed on CD4+ T cells sorted from PBMCs, taken on the day of the yellow fever booster vaccination. Receptor source: a man aged 25-40 years who received the YFV17D yellow fever vaccine. Both conserved end residues are part of each CDR3. A D gene is named only where the DNA matches it firmly. Only some rows state a clone size, as once, few, many or a class for expanded clones.

j_call,clone_size,v_call,d_call,cdr3_nt,cdr3_aa
TRBJ2-1,few,TRBV29-1,.,TGCAGCGTTGAAGACCAGTTAGATGAGCAGTTCTTC,CSVEDQLDEQFF
TRBJ2-5,.,TRBV4-2,.,TGTGCCAGCAGCCAAGATAAAACGGTGGAGACCCAGTACTTC,CASSQDKTVETQYF
TRBJ1-2,.,TRBV12-3/TRBV12-4,TRBD1,TGTGCCAGCAGCTCCCAGGGGGCTCGGGGCTACACCTTC,CASSSQGARGYTF
TRBJ2-5,.,TRBV29-1,.,TGCAGCGTTGATAATCCGAGAGGGTTTGAAGAGACCCAGTACTTC,CSVDNPRGFEETQYF
TRBJ2-3,.,TRBV6-4,.,TGTGCCAGCAGTGACCTGCGGGACCAAAACACAGATACGCAGTATTTT,CASSDLRDQNTDTQYF
TRBJ2-1,.,TRBV5-4,TRBD2,TGTGCCAGCAGCTTGGGGGGGGGACTAGCGGGTGATGAGCAGTTCTTC,CASSLGGGLAGDEQFF
TRBJ2-3,many,TRBV7-3,.,TGTGCCAGCAGCTTACGTCCACTAGCCTTTAGCGGCCTAGGTGATACGCAGTATTTT,CASSLRPLAFSGLGDTQYF
TRBJ1-6,few,TRBV30,.,TGTGCCTGGAACACGGCCAATTCACCCCTCCACTTT,CAWNTANSPLHF
TRBJ2-6,many,TRBV5-6,TRBD1,TGTGCCAGCAGCTTGGGGACAGGGTTGCCTGGGGCCAACGTCCTGACTTTC,CASSLGTGLPGANVLTF
TRBJ2-5,few,TRBV11-2,TRBD1,TGTGCCAGCAGCTTAGCTGGCTACAGGGGGCTAGAAATCCAGTACTTC,CASSLAGYRGLEIQYF
TRBJ2-7,few,TRBV11-1,TRBD2,TGTGCCAGCAGCCCGGGACTGGGGACTAGCGGGAGAGGCAACGAGCAGTACTTC,CASSPGLGTSGRGNEQYF
TRBJ2-7,many,TRBV7-2,.,TGTGCCAGCAGCTTGGTTGGACAGACCTACGAGCAGTACTTC,CASSLVGQTYEQYF
TRBJ1-5,few,TRBV19,TRBD1,TGTGCCAGTACCGCGGACAGGGGGCGAAGTCAGCCCCAGCATTTT,CASTADRGRSQPQHF
TRBJ2-3,many,TRBV10-3,.,TGTGCCATCAGCGGAAAGAACGCAGATACGCAGTATTTT,CAISGKNADTQYF
TRBJ2-3,few,TRBV5-1,TRBD2,TGCGCCAGCAGCTTGGCCTTGTGGGAGGGGAGAACAGATACGCAGTATTTT,CASSLALWEGRTDTQYF
TRBJ2-3,.,TRBV20-1,.,TGCAGTGCTAGGCCCCTTACTAGCACAGATACGCAGTATTTT,CSARPLTSTDTQYF
TRBJ2-5,few,TRBV12-3/TRBV12-4,TRBD2,TGTGCCAGCAGTTTCGGGCTAGCGGGAGAGGAGACCCAGTACTTC,CASSFGLAGEETQYF
TRBJ2-1,few,TRBV25-1,TRBD2,TGTGCCAGCAGTCCCCCGGGACTAGCGGGAGGTTCCTACAATGAGCAGTTCTTC,CASSPPGLAGGSYNEQFF
TRBJ1-6,many,TRBV28,TRBD1,TGTGCCAGCAGTCCCCCCGACAGGGACTCACCCCTCCACTTT,CASSPPDRDSPLHF
TRBJ1-6,.,TRBV9,.,TGTGCCAGCAGTCGTAGGGGTGGATCGGATTCACCCCTCCACTTT,CASSRRGGSDSPLHF
TRBJ2-7,many,TRBV12-3/TRBV12-4,.,TGTGCCAGCAGTTTAACTCTGCCTTACGAGCAGTACTTC,CASSLTLPYEQYF
TRBJ1-1,.,TRBV10-3,.,TGTGCCATCAGTGAAGGGGGACACCCTGAAGCTTTCTTT,CAISEGGHPEAFF
TRBJ2-1,many,TRBV2,.,TGTGCCGGCAACAGGGTTCCTAGAGAGCAGTTCTTC,CAGNRVPREQFF
TRBJ1-5,few,TRBV12-3/TRBV12-4,TRBD1,TGTGCCAGCAGTGACAGGGGACCGGGCAATCAGCCCCAGCATTTT,CASSDRGPGNQPQHF
TRBJ1-2,.,TRBV20-1,.,TGCAGTGCTAGACACATGGCAGGTAGTGGCTACACCTTC,CSARHMAGSGYTF
TRBJ2-5,many,TRBV7-3,.,TGTGCCAGCAGCTTAGGTCGGGGAGAAGAGACCCAGTACTTC,CASSLGRGEETQYF
TRBJ2-5,many,TRBV10-2,.,TGCGCCAGCAGTGACCTCGACAGCAGGGAAGAGACCCAGTACTTC,CASSDLDSREETQYF
TRBJ1-5,few,TRBV30,TRBD1,TGTGCCTGGAGTCCTTCCCGGGACAGGGTCAATCAGCCCCAGCATTTT,CAWSPSRDRVNQPQHF
TRBJ2-3,.,TRBV7-2,.,TGTGCCAGCAGCCCCCGGTTGGATACGCAGTATTTT,CASSPRLDTQYF
TRBJ2-3,many,TRBV27,TRBD1,TGTGCCAGCCGAACAGGGGGCCCAGATACGCAGTATTTT,CASRTGGPDTQYF
TRBJ2-7,few,TRBV23-1,.,TGCGCCAGCAAGGTCAACCGGAGCTCCTACGAGCAGTACTTC,CASKVNRSSYEQYF
TRBJ1-4,.,TRBV30,.,TGTGCCTGGAGTTGGGAGGGTGAAAAACTGTTTTTT,CAWSWEGEKLFF
TRBJ2-5,many,TRBV20-1,.,TGCAGTGCTAGAGGCACTGCGCGGGAGACCCAGTACTTC,CSARGTARETQYF
TRBJ1-1,.,TRBV18,.,TGTGCCAGCTCACCAGGGACGAACACTGAAGCTTTCTTT,CASSPGTNTEAFF
TRBJ2-7,many,TRBV4-2,.,TGTGCCAGCAGCCAAGAGACTCCGACCGAGCAGTACTTC,CASSQETPTEQYF